The 25 T cell receptor beta chains below all came from one sample that was sequenced in a study of CD8 T cells in Susac syndrome. RNA, at about 0.45 to 1 ug, was reverse transcribed with random hexamers. A single record per CDR3 protein comes from TCRdb applying MiXCR to the immunoSEQ multiplex PCR reads. The data show 200,000 or so distinct CDR3 sequences, about 93% seen once. The material sequenced was CD8+ T cells from PBMCs. The receptors were gathered from a human donor with multiple sclerosis.

The chain employs TRBV19 and TRBJ2-3, with D perhaps TRBD2 (6 bases). The germline V gene has CDR1 LNHDA and CDR2 SQIVND (reference sequence). V lost 6 bases and J lost 2, with 12 bases in between. The CDR3 contains 14 residues. Here the CDR3 reads CASRIRGNTDTQYF. The CDR3 nucleotides read TGTGCCAGTAGGATACGGGGGAACACAGATACGCAGTATTTT.

This chain connects TRBV14 to TRBJ2-1, with D possibly being TRBD2 (5 bases). V shed 3 bases and J shed 4 bases, with 19 bases lying between them. In germline, CDR1 is SGHDN, CDR2 FVKESK. The CDR3 contains 17 residues. The DNA for the CDR3 is TGTGCCAGCAGCCATACTAGGGTCAGGATGGGATACAATGAGCAGTTCTTC. Translated, it gives CASSHTRVRMGYNEQFF.

The genes are TRBV6-5 and TRBJ2-2; possible D gene TRBD2, 6 bases. This CDR3 comprises 15 residues. Germline lookup yields CDR1 MNHEY and CDR2 SVGAGI. Trimming removed 5 bases from V and 4 bases from J, with 14 bases in between. The CDR3 spells CASSPTRGSTGELFF. The CDR3 coding sequence is TGTGCCAGCAGTCCAACCCGGGGGTCCACCGGGGAGCTGTTTTTT.

This clonotype was detected only once. The chain joins TRBV5-5 to TRBJ2-2; 8 nucleotides agree with TRBD2. Trimming took 5 bases from V and 6 from J; bases not matched to a gene: 6. CDR1 is SGHKS, CDR2 YYEKEE, per germline (reference sequence). The length of the CDR3 is 14 residues. CDR3 loop: CASSFGTSPGELFF. Written as DNA, the CDR3 is TGTGCCAGCAGTTTCGGGACTAGTCCCGGGGAGCTGTTTTTT.

In this sample, this clonotype turned up a few times. V gene TRBV19 combines with J gene TRBJ2-1; D possibly corresponds to TRBD1 (5 bases). V lost 4 bases and J 4 bases, leaving 5 bases between the germline ends. This CDR3 is built from 12 residues. Germline assignment: CDR1 LNHDA and CDR2 SQIVND (reference sequence). As DNA, the CDR3 is TGTGCCAGTAGTAAGGGGTACAATGAGCAGTTCTTC. This codes for CASSKGYNEQFF.

J is TRBJ2-1 and V is TRBV5-6, with 9 bases lining up with TRBD1. Germline values: CDR1 SGHDT, CDR2 YYEEEE. Germline trimming cut 0 bases from V and 5 bases from J; bases unmatched to any gene: 15. The CDR3 totals 19 residues. The CDR3 nucleotides are TGTGCCAGCAGCTTGGCTTACAGGACCTGGGACAGGGAGCACAATGAGCAGTTCTTC. Its protein is CASSLAYRTWDREHNEQFF.

The gene calls are TRBV12-3 or TRBV12-4 and TRBJ1-6; tentatively, D is TRBD1 (5 bases). V lost 5 bases and J lost 4, with 9 bases in between. CDR3 length: 14 amino acids. The DNA of the CDR3 is TGTGCCAGCAGTCTGGACACGTATAATTCACCCCTCCACTTT. Translation gives CASSLDTYNSPLHF.

V gene TRBV29-1 combines with J gene TRBJ1-1; no definite D call. V shed 7 bases and J shed 4 bases, with 16 bases lying between them. Germline V lookup: CDR1 SQVTM, CDR2 ANQGSEA. This CDR3 spans 13 amino acids. CDR3 amino acids: CSAYRSGSTEAFF. The CDR3 nucleotides are TGCAGCGCCTACAGATCCGGGAGCACTGAAGCTTTCTTT.

This clonotype was recorded only once. This rearrangement joins TRBV30 to TRBJ1-5; D unresolved. The germline V gene has CDR1 GTSNPN and CDR2 SVGIG (reference sequence). Deletions cut 1 base from V and 0 bases from J, with 7 bases between. CDR3 length equals 14 residues. The CDR3 nucleotides are TGTGCCTGGAGTGAAGTGAGTAGCAATCAGCCCCAGCATTTT. This gives the protein CAWSEVSSNQPQHF.

The chain uses TRBV12-3 or TRBV12-4 and TRBJ1-1; D is ambiguous. The ends were cut back, 7 bases at V and 1 base at J, with 10 bases in the middle. The CDR3 runs to 13 residues. CDR3 residues: CASNQWGNTEAFF. The CDR3 DNA reads as TGTGCCAGCAACCAGTGGGGGAACACTGAAGCTTTCTTT.

The chain joins TRBV21-1 to TRBJ2-7; the listed D gene, TRBD1, was not tested against the DNA. TRBV21-1 is reported as a pseudogene. The CDR3 spans 14 residues. The CDR3 sequence is CASSKIGRNYEQYF. CDR3 nucleotide sequence: TGTGCCAGCAGCAAAATCGGGCGGAACTACGAGCAGTACTTC.

V is TRBV15 and J is TRBJ2-3; D is unclear. CDR3 length: 15 amino acids. The ends were cut back, 4 bases at V and 5 bases at J, with 16 bases in the middle. Germline V gives CDR1 LNHNV, CDR2 YYDKDF (reference sequence). CDR3 protein: CATSIPLAIGDTQYF. As DNA, the CDR3 is TGTGCCACCAGCATCCCCCTGGCTATAGGAGATACGCAGTATTTT.

The CDR3 region is CASSASVTGATEAFF. In DNA form, the CDR3 reads TGTGCCAGCAGTGCAAGCGTGACAGGGGCCACTGAAGCTTTCTTT. The rearrangement joins TRBV2 to TRBJ1-1; 8 nucleotides align to TRBD1. CDR3 length: 15 amino acids. V lost 4 bases to trimming and J lost 4 bases; unmatched junction nucleotides: 8. Germline assignment: CDR1 SNHLY and CDR2 FYNNEI.

The chain has TRBV19 and TRBJ1-5; D possibly corresponds to TRBD1 (6 bases). The CDR3 is 16 amino acids. Trimming pared 3 bases from V and 1 base from J, leaving 13 bases between. Germline CDR1 and CDR2: LNHDA and SQIVND (reference sequence). The CDR3 loop reads CASSIPGTPSNQPQHF. CDR3 nucleotide sequence: TGTGCCAGTAGTATCCCCGGGACACCAAGCAATCAGCCCCAGCATTTT.

The V call is TRBV9, the J call TRBJ2-1; TRBD2 is a possible D gene (6 bases). V was clipped by 2 bases and J by 1 base, with 13 bases between them. The CDR3 extends over 16 amino acids. CDR1 and CDR2 (germline): SGDLS, YYNGEE. CDR3 region: CASSVGGEISYNEQFF. The CDR3 DNA is TGTGCCAGCAGCGTCGGGGGAGAGATTTCCTACAATGAGCAGTTCTTC.

The chain combines TRBV30 with TRBJ2-6; no clear D gene. Trimming pared 1 base from V and 1 base from J, leaving 11 bases between. The CDR3 has 16 residues. Germline CDR1 is GTSNPN and CDR2 is SVGIG (reference sequence). In DNA form, the CDR3 reads TGTGCCTGGAGTGAGAAAGTCGGGTCTGGGGCCAACGTCCTGACTTTC. Translated, it gives CAWSEKVGSGANVLTF.

This clonotype came up once. V usage is TRBV7-9 and J usage is TRBJ1-2, with a tentative D call TRBD1 (6 bases). Germline V CDR1 and CDR2: SEHNR, FQNEAQ (reference sequence). The CDR3 is 14 residues long. V gave up 5 bases and J gave up 6 bases, with 16 bases separating them. The CDR3 sequence is CASSTNRDLDGYTF. The CDR3 DNA sequence: TGTGCCAGCAGCACAAACAGGGATTTGGATGGCTACACCTTC.

The genes are TRBV28 and TRBJ2-7, with TRBD1 identical over 8 bases. The germline V gene encodes CDR1 MDHEN and CDR2 SYDVKM. V lost 3 bases and J lost 1; bases outside the gene matches: 5. The CDR3 totals 15 residues. CDR3 sequence reads: CASSFRTGISYEQYF. The CDR3 DNA follows: TGTGCCAGCAGTTTCAGGACAGGGATTTCCTACGAGCAGTACTTC. Filled out from reference TRBV28 and TRBJ2-7, the complete variable domain reads DVKVTQSSRYLVKRTGEKVFLECVQDMDHENMFWYRQDPGLGLRLIYFSYDVKMKEKGDIPEGYSVSREKKERFSLILESASTNQTSMYLCASSFRTGISYEQYFGPGTRLTVT.

This clonotype is a singleton in its sample. J is TRBJ2-1 and V is TRBV9; 9 bases match TRBD2. The CDR3 loop spans 15 amino acids. Germline loops: CDR1 SGDLS, CDR2 YYNGEE. V gave up 3 bases and J gave up 10 bases; unmatched junction bases: 11. CDR3 residues: CASSETSGLGQEQFF. The CDR3, as DNA: TGTGCCAGCAGCGAAACTAGCGGGTTAGGTCAAGAGCAGTTCTTC.

The rearrangement links TRBV27 to TRBJ2-2, with D tentatively TRBD2 (5 bases). This CDR3 spans 15 amino acids. Deletions cut 3 bases from V and 6 bases from J, with 14 bases between. Per germline, CDR1 MNHEY and CDR2 SMNVEV (reference sequence). This CDR3 reads CASSFSRLEAGELFF. CDR3 coding DNA: TGTGCCAGCAGTTTTTCCCGATTGGAGGCCGGGGAGCTGTTTTTT.

This chain uses TRBV2 with TRBJ1-2; no definite D call. Per the germline V gene, CDR1 is SNHLY and CDR2 is FYNNEI. The CDR3 runs 17 residues. The germline V and J ends were trimmed by 6 bases and 1 base, with 21 bases remaining between them. The CDR3 here is CASRAVTFRTLNYGYTF. Written as DNA, the CDR3 is TGTGCCAGCAGGGCTGTGACCTTTAGGACCCTTAACTATGGCTACACCTTC.

V usage is TRBV12-3 or TRBV12-4 and J usage is TRBJ2-3; a possible D gene is TRBD1 (6 bases). V was pared by 6 bases and J by 4 bases, with 11 bases between. The CDR3 is 13 residues long. CDR3 sequence reads: CASSPGGADTQYF. The DNA for the CDR3 is TGTGCCAGCAGCCCTGGGGGCGCAGATACGCAGTATTTT.

The rearrangement links TRBV3-1 to TRBJ1-4; 7 nucleotides line up with TRBD1. This CDR3 comprises 16 residues. Per germline, CDR1 LGHDT and CDR2 YNNKEL (reference sequence). Unmatched junction bases numbered 9, after V lost 3 bases and J lost 5 bases. The chain's CDR3 is CASSQRQGVNNEKLFF. The DNA of the CDR3 is TGTGCCAGCAGCCAGAGACAGGGCGTAAACAATGAAAAACTGTTTTTT.

Turning to this clonotype: One junction end disagrees with the germline gene, perhaps due to a read error. The chain has TRBV7-7 and TRBJ2-5, with D possibly being TRBD1 (7 bases). Per the germline V gene, CDR1 is SSHAT and CDR2 is FNYEAQ (reference sequence). This CDR3 is 15 amino acids long. CDR3 in DNA: TGTGCTAGCAGCTCCTCGGACCAGGGGGGTGAGACCCAGTACTTC. Translating gives CASSSSDQGGETQYF.

The chain carries TRBV6-5 and TRBJ2-5; TRBD2 aligns across 13 bases. This CDR3 is 19 amino acids long. Germline V gene sequence: CDR1 MNHEY, CDR2 SVGAGI. Unmatched junction bases numbered 9, after V lost 2 bases and J lost 0 bases. The CDR3 nucleotides are TGTGCCAGCAGTTACCCTCGGACTAGCGGGGGCCTTGACCAAGAGACCCAGTACTTC. It is translated as CASSYPRTSGGLDQETQYF.